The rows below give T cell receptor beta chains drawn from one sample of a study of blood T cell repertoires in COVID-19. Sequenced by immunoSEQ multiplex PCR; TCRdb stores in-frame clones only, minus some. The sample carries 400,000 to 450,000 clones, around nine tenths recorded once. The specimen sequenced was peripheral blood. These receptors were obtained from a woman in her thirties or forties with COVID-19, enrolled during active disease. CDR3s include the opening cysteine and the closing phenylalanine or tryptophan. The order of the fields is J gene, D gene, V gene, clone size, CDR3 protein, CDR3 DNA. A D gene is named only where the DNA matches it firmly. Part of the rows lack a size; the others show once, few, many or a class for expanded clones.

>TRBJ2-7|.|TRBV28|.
CASSSTARRAYEQYF
TGTGCCAGCAGTTCAACAGCAAGGAGGGCCTACGAGCAGTACTTC
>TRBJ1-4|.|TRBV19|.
CASSPVIRGKKLFF
TGTGCCAGTAGTCCGGTTATTAGAGGGAAGAAACTGTTTTTT
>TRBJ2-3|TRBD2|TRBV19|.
CASSISRRAGLAGDFCRVVAQYF
TGTGCCAGTAGTATAAGTCGGAGGGCCGGGCTAGCGGGAGATTTTTGCCGGGTGGTCGCGCAGTATTTT
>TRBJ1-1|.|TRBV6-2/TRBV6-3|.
CASTPLKRGGRVNTEAFF
TGTGCCAGCACCCCACTGAAGAGGGGAGGGCGGGTGAACACTGAAGCTTTCTTT
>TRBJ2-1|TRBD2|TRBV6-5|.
CASRVGGYTYNEQFF
TGTGCCAGCAGGGTGGGGGGGTACACCTACAATGAGCAGTTCTTC
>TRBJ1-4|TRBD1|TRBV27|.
CASSLLGTGRYSGANEKLFF
TGTGCCAGCAGTTTATTGGGGACAGGGAGGTATAGTGGGGCTAATGAAAAACTGTTTTTT
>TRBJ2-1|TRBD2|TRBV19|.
CASSIRASGPYNEQFF
TGTGCCAGTAGTATTAGGGCTAGCGGGCCTTACAATGAGCAGTTCTTC
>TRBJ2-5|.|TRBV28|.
CASSWLYQETQYF
TGTGCCAGCAGTTGGCTGTACCAAGAGACCCAGTACTTC
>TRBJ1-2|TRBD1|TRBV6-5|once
CASSYSGTGANYGYTF
TGTGCCAGCAGTTACTCAGGGACAGGGGCTAACTATGGCTACACCTTC
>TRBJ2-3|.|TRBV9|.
CASSSGLITDTQYF
TGTGCCAGCAGCTCGGGTTTGATCACAGATACGCAGTATTTT
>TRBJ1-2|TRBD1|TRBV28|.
CASSLWTGASGYTF
TGTGCCAGCAGTTTATGGACAGGGGCCTCCGGCTACACCTTC
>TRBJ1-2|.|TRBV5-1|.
CASSLGGVGESGGGYTF
TGCGCCAGCAGCTTGGGCGGGGTCGGGGAAAGTGGAGGCGGCTACACCTTC
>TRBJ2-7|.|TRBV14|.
CASSQDLAGGFLYF
TGTGCCAGCAGCCAAGATCTCGCCGGAGGGTTTTTGTACTTC
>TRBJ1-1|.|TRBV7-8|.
CASSSGTVNTEAFF
TGTGCCAGCTCCTCCGGGACTGTTAACACTGAAGCTTTCTTT
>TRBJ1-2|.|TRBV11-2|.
CASSLAPLTLKGDGYTF
TGTGCCAGCAGCTTAGCCCCTTTAACGCTCAAGGGGGATGGCTACACCTTC
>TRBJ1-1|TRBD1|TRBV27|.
CASSLGTGGLHTEAFF
TGTGCCAGCAGTTTAGGGACAGGTGGTTTGCACACTGAAGCTTTCTTT
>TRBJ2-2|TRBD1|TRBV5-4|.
CASSPDRTNTGELFF
TGTGCCAGCAGCCCGGACAGGACGAACACCGGGGAGCTGTTTTTT
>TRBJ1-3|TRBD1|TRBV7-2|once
CASSLLGTDSGNTIYF
TGTGCCAGCAGCTTGCTCGGGACAGACTCTGGAAACACCATATATTTT
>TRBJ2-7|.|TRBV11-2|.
CASSYTGTPSYEQYF
TGTGCCAGCAGCTATACCGGGACACCTTCCTACGAGCAGTACTTC
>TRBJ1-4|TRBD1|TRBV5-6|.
CASSHIRRDRNEKLFF
TGTGCCAGCAGCCACATTCGACGGGACAGAAATGAAAAACTGTTTTTT
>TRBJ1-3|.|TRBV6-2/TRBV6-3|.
CASSYAREGLSGNTIYF
TGTGCCAGCAGTTACGCCCGGGAAGGCCTCTCTGGAAACACCATATATTTT
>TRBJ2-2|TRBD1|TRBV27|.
CASSLYRGNTGELFF
TGTGCCAGCAGTTTGTACAGGGGCAACACCGGGGAGCTGTTTTTT
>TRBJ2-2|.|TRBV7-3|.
CASSFMGDDTGELFF
TGTGCCAGCAGCTTTATGGGCGACGACACCGGGGAGCTGTTTTTT
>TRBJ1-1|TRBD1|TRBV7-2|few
CASGDRGVGNTEAFF
TGTGCCAGTGGGGACAGGGGCGTTGGGAACACTGAAGCTTTCTTT
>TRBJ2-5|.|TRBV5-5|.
CASSLLTGQETQYF
TGTGCCAGCAGCTTGTTAACCGGCCAAGAGACCCAGTACTTC
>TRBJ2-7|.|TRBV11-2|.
CASSPSRQAQEQYF
TGTGCCAGCAGCCCATCCCGACAGGCCCAGGAGCAGTACTTC
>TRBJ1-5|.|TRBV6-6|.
CASSSQGRQPQHF
TGTGCCAGCAGTTCCCAGGGCAGACAGCCCCAGCATTTT
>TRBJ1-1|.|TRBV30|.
CAWSYWTGNTEAFF
TGTGCCTGGAGTTACTGGACTGGGAACACTGAAGCTTTCTTT
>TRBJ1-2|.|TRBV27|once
CASSSSGKGYTF
TGTGCCAGCAGTTCCAGCGGGAAAGGCTACACCTTC
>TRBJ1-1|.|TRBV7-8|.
CASSLELAGYSHMNTEAFF
TGTGCCAGCAGCTTAGAACTGGCCGGGTATTCCCACATGAACACTGAAGCTTTCTTT
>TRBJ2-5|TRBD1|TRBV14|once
CASSHPRGIQETQYF
TGTGCCAGCAGCCATCCCAGGGGGATCCAAGAGACCCAGTACTTC
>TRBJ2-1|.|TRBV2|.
CASYSGLYNEQFF
TGTGCCAGCTACAGCGGGCTCTACAATGAGCAGTTCTTC
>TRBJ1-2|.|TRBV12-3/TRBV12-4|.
CASSRDKVYGYTF
TGTGCCAGCAGCCGGGACAAAGTATATGGCTACACCTTC
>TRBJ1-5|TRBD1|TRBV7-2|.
CASSPQRGLGQPQHF
TGTGCCAGCAGCCCCCAGAGGGGGCTGGGTCAGCCCCAGCATTTT
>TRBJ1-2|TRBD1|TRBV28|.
CASSWTGGPYGYTF
TGTGCCAGCAGCTGGACAGGGGGACCCTATGGCTACACCTTC
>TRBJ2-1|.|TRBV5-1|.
CASSLRVPGTNNEQFF
TGCGCCAGCAGCCTGAGGGTTCCAGGAACCAACAATGAGCAGTTCTTC
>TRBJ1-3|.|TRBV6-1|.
CASSEAGAGNTIYF
TGTGCCAGCAGTGAAGCGGGGGCCGGAAACACCATATATTTT